This entry concerns a single TCR beta chain. This sample was included in a study of blood T cell repertoires in COVID-19. Study details: From T cells, B-cell-depleted T cells, or PBMCs came the material, which was cDNA or gDNA.

The CDR3 length is 16 residues. Trimming cost V 4 bases and J 3 bases; bases outside gene matches: 11. Per germline, CDR1 SGDLS and CDR2 YYNGEE. Sequenced by immunoSEQ multiplex PCR; TCRdb stores in-frame clones only, minus some. The sample records 310,000 or so clones, around 86% being singletons. The sequence derives from a woman between 45 and 65 years old with acute or convalescent COVID-19. Sequencing used peripheral blood. V gene TRBV9 combines with J gene TRBJ2-7; TRBD1 agrees at 9 bases. The CDR3 loop reads CASSFYEQGANYEQYF. The CDR3 coding sequence is TGTGCCAGCAGCTTCTACGAACAGGGGGCAAACTACGAGCAGTACTTC.